These 8 T cell receptor beta chains came from one sample sequenced in a study of blood T cell repertoires in COVID-19. TCRdb's table, derived via immunoSEQ multiplex PCR, lists solely in-frame clones and lacks some. The repertoire has approximately 230,000 clones, about 88% of them found once; the top ten carry under 2.5%. Input material: peripheral blood. The receptors were sampled from a woman in her thirties or forties who had recovered from COVID-19.

The chain links TRBV4-3 to TRBJ2-3; D unclear. Germline V gene lookup returns CDR1 LGHNA and CDR2 YSLEER. CDR3 length equals 13 residues. Trimming shortened V by 0 bases and J by 7 bases, and 8 bases separated the two germline ends. Written as DNA, the CDR3 is TGCGCCAGCAGCCAAGATAGGCGGAATACGCAGTATTTT. Translated: CASSQDRRNTQYF.

This clone was observed a few times. The chain employs TRBV24-1 and TRBJ1-5; 7 nucleotides match TRBD1. V gave up 4 bases and J gave up 7 bases; unmatched junction bases: 6. The CDR3 is made up of 14 amino acids. Germline CDR1 and CDR2: KGHDR and SFDVKD. The CDR3 DNA is TGTGCCACCAGTGAACCGGACAGGAGGCAGCCCCAGCATTTT. It translates to CATSEPDRRQPQHF.

The rearrangement uses TRBV6-6 and TRBJ1-5; 11 bases agree with TRBD1. Germline lookup yields CDR1 MNHNY and CDR2 SVGAGI (reference sequence). With V trimmed by 0 bases and J by 6 bases, 1 base remained unmatched. The CDR3 is made up of 15 amino acids. The CDR3 bases are TGTGCCAGCAGTTACTCGGGACAGGGGGGTCAGCCCCAGCATTTT. As protein: CASSYSGQGGQPQHF.

This clone has more than one count but fewer than ten. Different DNA sequences within this sample yield the same CDR3. The chain has TRBV19 and TRBJ2-1, with TRBD2 matching over 8 bases. Germline CDR1 reads LNHDA; CDR2 reads SQIVND (reference sequence). The CDR3 runs 15 residues. V shed 3 bases and J 0 bases; nucleotides not matched to a gene: 1. Here the CDR3 DNA reads TGTGCCAGTAGTATCAGCGGGGGCTCCTACAATGAGCAGTTCTTC. It translates to CASSISGGSYNEQFF.

The genes are TRBV27 and TRBJ2-7; 8 positions agree with TRBD1. J gave up 9 bases and V 5 bases, and 12 bases lay outside the gene matches. This CDR3 region has 14 residues. Per germline, CDR1 MNHEY and CDR2 SMNVEV (reference sequence). The DNA for the CDR3 is TGTGCCAGCAGTCCACAGGGACAGGCGCATGGGCAGTACTTC. This gives the protein CASSPQGQAHGQYF.

CDR3 region: CASSPPHRGPYTEAFF. The CDR3, as DNA: TGTGCCAGCAGCCCCCCCCACAGGGGCCCTTACACTGAAGCTTTCTTT. The rearrangement uses TRBV4-2 and TRBJ1-1; 7 bases fit TRBD1. V lost 4 bases, J lost 3 bases, and 11 bases stayed unmatched. Germline V gene sequence: CDR1 LGHNA, CDR2 YNFKEQ. The CDR3 contains 16 residues.

This chain joins TRBV6-6 and TRBJ2-1, with TRBD2 matching 8 bases. V gave up 7 bases and J gave up 4 bases; unmatched junction bases: 12. Germline V lookup: CDR1 MNHNY, CDR2 SVGAGI (reference sequence). The CDR3 extends over 16 amino acids. CDR3 amino acids: CASTYAGGAGYNEQFF. CDR3 DNA: TGTGCCAGCACCTACGCCGGGGGGGCTGGGTACAATGAGCAGTTCTTC.

V is TRBV29-1 and J is TRBJ2-4; TRBD1 might be the D (7 bases). The CDR3 runs to 15 residues. V was trimmed by 6 bases and J by 3 bases, leaving 18 bases between them. CDR1 SQVTM and CDR2 ANQGSEA come from the germline V gene. The CDR3 loop reads CSVTLRGVDKNIQYF. The CDR3 nucleotides are TGCAGCGTCACACTCAGGGGGGTTGACAAAAACATTCAGTACTTC.